Given below is one T cell receptor beta chain in context. Its cognate antigen has yet to be identified. No base qualities exist here, and no much larger clone lies one base off it. This sample is drawn from a study of blood T cell repertoires in COVID-19 (dated by TCRdb to between 2020 and 2021). About the investigation overall: Collaborator samples came from the United States, Italy and Spain and covered acute and convalescent phases of COVID-19. The material from the prospective study consisted of cDNA or gDNA derived from T cells, B-cell-depleted T cells, or PBMCs. Subjects who had been exposed to COVID-19, were actively infected with it, or had recovered from it provided the deeply sampled blood TCRbeta repertoires that made up the dataset. A freely available public database, intended as a resource for researchers studying the immune response to SARS-CoV-2, is where the repertoires were released. The samples were drawn from the first 160 participants of the ongoing ImmuneRACE study and from 950 to 1,500 subjects provided by 6 global collaborators. The sample metadata nearly always contained a de-identified subject ID, COVID-19 status, age in years and sex. Where available, HLA class I and class II types were taken from metadata supplied by the sample provider and were not determined by assay-based typing. The research as a whole found: The amount of clinical and demographic metadata varied by source and participant and was provided uncurated.

TCRbeta CDR3 regions were amplified from genomic DNA by means of the immunoSEQ Assay, a bias-controlled multiplex PCR. Processing in the source paper ran as follows. Nucleated cell counts per sample were estimated from amplification of reference gene primers within the assay. To quantify the absolute abundance of each unique TCRbeta CDR3 rearrangement, sequence reads were collapsed and filtered. For each sample, productive Simpson clonality was calculated by taking the square root of Simpson's diversity index across productive rearrangements. TCRdb took over this immuneACCESS table, retaining in-frame rearrangements with V and J assigned. Such tables are incomplete; in checked studies, under half of the missing clones stem from an unresolved V gene, and the remainder is unexplained. V, J and clone size reflect that table, while D and trimming were determined from the DNA. The sample table records about 180,000 clones; approximately 82% of these occur just once. The ten largest clones represent about 10% of the sample.

Collaborating institutions collected whole blood in K2EDTA tubes following their own protocols. For TCRbeta analysis, collaborator samples were shipped as frozen whole blood, as isolated PBMCs, or as DNA extracted from either sample type. V is shortened by 0 bases, J by 4 bases, and the region joining them spans 10 bases. Reading the germline V gene gives CDR1 SGHRS and CDR2 YFSETQ. The CDR3 spans 14 residues, from the cysteine through the phenylalanine. The DNA shown is the 42-base CDR3, in frame from base 1. The clonotype was recovered from an elderly woman with active or convalescent COVID-19. The source material was peripheral blood. The rearranged segments are TRBV5-1 and TRBJ1-1, and TRBD1 may be the D gene, going by 6 matching bases. The DNA is as follows: TGCGCCAGCAGCTTGGGGGAGGGGGTCACTGAAGCTTTCTTT. It translates to CASSLGEGVTEAFF.